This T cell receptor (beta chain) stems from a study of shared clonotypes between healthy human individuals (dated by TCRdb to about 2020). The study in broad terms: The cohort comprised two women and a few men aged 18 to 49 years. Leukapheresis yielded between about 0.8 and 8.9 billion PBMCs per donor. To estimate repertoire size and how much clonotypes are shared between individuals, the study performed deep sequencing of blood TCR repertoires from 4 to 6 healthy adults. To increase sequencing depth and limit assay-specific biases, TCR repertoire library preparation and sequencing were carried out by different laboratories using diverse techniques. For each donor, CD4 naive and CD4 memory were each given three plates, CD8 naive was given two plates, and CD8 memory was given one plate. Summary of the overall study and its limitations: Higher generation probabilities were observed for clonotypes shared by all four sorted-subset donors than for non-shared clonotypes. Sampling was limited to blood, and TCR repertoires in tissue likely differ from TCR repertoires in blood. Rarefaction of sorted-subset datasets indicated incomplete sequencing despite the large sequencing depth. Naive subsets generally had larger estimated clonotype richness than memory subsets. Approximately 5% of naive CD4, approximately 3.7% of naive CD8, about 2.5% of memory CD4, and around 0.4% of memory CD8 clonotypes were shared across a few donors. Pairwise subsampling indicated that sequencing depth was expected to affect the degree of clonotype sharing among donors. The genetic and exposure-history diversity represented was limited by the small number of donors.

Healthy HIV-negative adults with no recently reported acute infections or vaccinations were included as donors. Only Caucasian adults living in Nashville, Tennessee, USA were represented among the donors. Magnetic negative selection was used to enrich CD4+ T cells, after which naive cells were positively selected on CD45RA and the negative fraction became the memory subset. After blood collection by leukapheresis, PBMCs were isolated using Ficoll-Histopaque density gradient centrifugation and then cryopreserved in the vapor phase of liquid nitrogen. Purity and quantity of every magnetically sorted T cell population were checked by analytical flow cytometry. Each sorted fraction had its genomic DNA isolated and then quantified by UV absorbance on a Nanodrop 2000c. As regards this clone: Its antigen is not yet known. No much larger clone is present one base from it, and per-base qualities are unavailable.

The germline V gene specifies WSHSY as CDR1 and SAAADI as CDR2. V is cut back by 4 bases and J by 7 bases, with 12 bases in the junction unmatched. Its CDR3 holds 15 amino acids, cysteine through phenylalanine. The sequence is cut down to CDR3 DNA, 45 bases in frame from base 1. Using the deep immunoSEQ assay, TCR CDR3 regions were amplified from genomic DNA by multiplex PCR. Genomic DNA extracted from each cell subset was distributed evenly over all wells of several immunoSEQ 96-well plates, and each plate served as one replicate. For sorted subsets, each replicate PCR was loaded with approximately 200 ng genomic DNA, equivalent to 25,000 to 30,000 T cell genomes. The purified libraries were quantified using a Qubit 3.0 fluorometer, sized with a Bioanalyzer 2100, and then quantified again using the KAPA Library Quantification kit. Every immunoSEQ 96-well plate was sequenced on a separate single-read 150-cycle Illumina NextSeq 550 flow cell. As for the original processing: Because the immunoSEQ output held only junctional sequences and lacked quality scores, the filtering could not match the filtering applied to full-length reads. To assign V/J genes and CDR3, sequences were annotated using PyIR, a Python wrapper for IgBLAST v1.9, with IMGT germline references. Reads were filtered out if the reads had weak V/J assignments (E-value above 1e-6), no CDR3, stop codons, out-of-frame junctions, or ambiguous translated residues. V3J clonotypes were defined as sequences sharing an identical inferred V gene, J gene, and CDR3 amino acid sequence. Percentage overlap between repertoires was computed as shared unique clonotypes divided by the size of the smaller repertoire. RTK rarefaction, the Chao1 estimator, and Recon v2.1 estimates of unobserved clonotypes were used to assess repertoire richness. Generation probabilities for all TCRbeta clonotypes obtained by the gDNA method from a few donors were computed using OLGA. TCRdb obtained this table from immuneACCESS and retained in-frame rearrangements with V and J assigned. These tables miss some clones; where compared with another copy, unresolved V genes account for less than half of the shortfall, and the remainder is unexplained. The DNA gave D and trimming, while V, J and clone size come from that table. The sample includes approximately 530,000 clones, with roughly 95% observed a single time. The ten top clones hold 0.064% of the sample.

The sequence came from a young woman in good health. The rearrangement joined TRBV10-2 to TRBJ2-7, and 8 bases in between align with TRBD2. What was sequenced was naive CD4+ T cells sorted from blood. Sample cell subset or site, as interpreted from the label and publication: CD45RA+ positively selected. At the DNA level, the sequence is TGCGCCAGCAGTGCACTAGCGGAGGGGCTAGGGGAGCAGTACTTC. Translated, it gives CASSALAEGLGEQYF.